This T cell receptor beta chain emerged from a study of vaccination effects on CD4 cells after COVID-19. On the study more broadly: Post-vaccine draws lagged the second dose by a median of 72 days.

Trimming took 3 bases from V and 4 from J; bases not matched to a gene: 6. This CDR3 has 14 amino acids. Germline V gene data show CDR1 as SGHTA and CDR2 as FQGNSA. About this clone: Its antigen is not identified.

This table comes from immunoSEQ multiplex PCR, and its TCRdb copy is limited to in-frame clones, with some not included. The table shows approximately 12,000 clones, with about three quarters occurring only once. With the ViraFEST assay, the study expanded antigen-specific CD4+ T cells using viral peptide pools, then sequenced them. After roughly eleven days in culture, the CD4+ T cells were isolated. Either the BNT162b2 or mRNA-1273 vaccine was given to participants in two doses. Vaccine recipients, nucleocapsid antibody negative, had no prior SARS-CoV-2 infection. Some 2 million PBMC were seeded per well and grown in the presence of about 9.5 IU/ml IL-2 and 8 to 10 ug/ml peptides. Both day 3 and day 7 saw half the medium replaced with IL-2 medium.

The TCR was taken from a human donor who received a COVID-19 vaccine. Sequenced here: CD4+ T cells from PBMCs cultured with SARS-CoV-2 spike peptides, sampled after COVID-19 vaccination. J is TRBJ2-7 and V is TRBV7-2, with TRBD1 matching over 7 bases. Here the CDR3 reads CASSLAGTVYEQYF. The CDR3 region has the DNA TGTGCCAGCAGCTTGGCCGGGACAGTATACGAGCAGTACTTC.